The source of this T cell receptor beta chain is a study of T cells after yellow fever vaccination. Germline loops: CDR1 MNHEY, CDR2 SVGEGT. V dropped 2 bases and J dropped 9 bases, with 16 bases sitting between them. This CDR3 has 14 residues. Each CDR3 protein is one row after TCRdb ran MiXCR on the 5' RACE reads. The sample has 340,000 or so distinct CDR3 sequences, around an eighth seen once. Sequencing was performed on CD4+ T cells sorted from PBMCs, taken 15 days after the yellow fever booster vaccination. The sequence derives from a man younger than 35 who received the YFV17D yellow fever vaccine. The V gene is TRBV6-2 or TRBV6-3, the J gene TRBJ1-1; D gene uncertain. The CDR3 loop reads CASSYTPDVLQAFF. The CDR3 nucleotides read TGTGCCAGCAGTTACACCCCGGACGTACTTCAAGCTTTCTTT.